Below, one TCR beta chain is given with its context. This clone was seen a single time. Its recognized antigen is unknown. No per-base quality is available; no much larger clone lies one base away. Via the germline V gene, CDR1 is SGHRS and CDR2 YFSETQ. V is cut by 6 bases and J by 5 bases, and the space between the germline ends is 13 bases. The CDR3, cysteine through phenylalanine, is 13 amino acids long. Only the CDR3 region is kept as DNA, spanning 39 bases read in frame from base 1. The data derive from a study of blood T cell repertoires in COVID-19 (dated by TCRdb to the early 2020s). Some background on the complete study: Collaborator samples came from the United States, Italy and Spain and covered acute and convalescent phases of COVID-19. The prospective study material was composed of cDNA or gDNA derived from T cells, B-cell-depleted T cells, or PBMCs. Deeply sampled blood TCRbeta repertoires from subjects exposed to, actively infected with, or recovered from COVID-19 were included in the dataset. The repertoires were released in a freely available public database meant as a resource for research on the immune response to SARS-CoV-2. The samples were drawn from two sources: the first 160 participants of the ongoing ImmuneRACE study, and over 1,000 subjects contributed by 6 global collaborators. A de-identified subject ID, COVID-19 status, age in years and sex were almost always included in the sample metadata. Where available, HLA class I and class II types were obtained from metadata supplied by the sample provider rather than from assay-based typing.

Whole blood was collected in K2EDTA tubes by collaborating institutions according to the institutions' own protocols. For TCRbeta analysis, collaborators shipped samples as frozen whole blood, isolated PBMCs, or DNA extracted from either of those sample types. The immunoSEQ Assay, a bias-controlled multiplex PCR, was used to amplify TCRbeta CDR3 regions from genomic DNA. The paper's data handling went like this. Nucleated cell counts per sample were estimated from amplification of reference gene primers within the assay. Sequence reads were collapsed and filtered to measure the absolute abundance of every unique TCRbeta CDR3 rearrangement. For each sample, productive Simpson clonality was calculated by taking the square root of Simpson's diversity index across productive rearrangements. TCRdb took this table from immuneACCESS and kept in-frame rearrangements with V and J called. Such tables lack part of the clones; where checked against another copy, unresolved V genes explain under half of the gap, and the rest is unexplained. The V and J calls and the clone size are those of that table, but D and trimming were determined from the DNA. The sample data list just under 80,000 clones, and 88% of these were observed just once. Jointly, the top ten make up under 55% of the sample.

Overall results and qualifications from the work: Clinical and demographic metadata were provided uncurated, with the amount varying by source and participant.

The source material was peripheral blood. The receptor chain draws on TRBV5-1 and TRBJ2-3; a weak D assignment points to TRBD1 (5 bases agree). The clonotype was recovered from a human donor in a cohort sampled during active COVID-19. The DNA sequence is given as TGCGCCAGCAAATCAGGGAACGAAGATACGCAGTATTTT. It translates to CASKSGNEDTQYF. Beyond the CDR3, the reference TRBV5-1 and TRBJ2-3 genes provide the residues; the full variable domain reads: KAGVTQTPRYLIKTRGQQVTLSCSPISGHRSVSWYQQTPGQGLQFLFEYFSETQRNKGNFPGRFSGRQFSNSRSEMNVSTLELGDSALYLCASKSGNEDTQYFGPGTRLTVL.